The following is a TCR beta chain sequence with its context. The antigen is not known. The repertoire was sequenced with immunoSEQ multiplex PCR; TCRdb's copy has only in-frame clones and lacks some. The sample shows some 32,000 clones, 84% of them seen only once. Germline V gives CDR1 MNHEY, CDR2 SVGAGI. This CDR3 has 14 residues. With V trimmed by 7 bases and J by 2 bases, 7 bases remained unmatched. This entry comes from a study of PD-L1 blockade in urothelial cancer. Study-wide background: Across blood samples, T cells had a median count of 141,255. Broader study findings: Below-median blood TCR clonality before treatment forecast better survival.

The clonotype was recovered from a man aged 60 to 69 with urothelial cancer. The specimen comprised PBMCs, sampled around atezolizumab (anti-PD-L1) treatment. The chain is built from TRBV6-5 and TRBJ1-2; 7 positions match TRBD1. The CDR3 region has the DNA TGTGCCAGCATAGGGGGCCCGGTGAACTATGGCTACACCTTC. It translates to CASIGGPVNYGYTF.